Listed below are T cell receptor beta chains from one sample, sequenced in a study of T cell responses to AZD1222 COVID-19 vaccine. Libraries were prepared by immunoSEQ multiplex PCR; TCRdb keeps only in-frame clonotypes and omits some of them. The sample holds 65,000 to 80,000 clones, about 91% seen once. The source material was peripheral blood, sampled on day 0 of MenACWY control vaccination. These receptors all come from an adult in good health. Each CDR3 is given with its conserved first and last residue. Fields, in order: CDR3 DNA, CDR3 protein, V gene, clone size, J gene, D gene. A D gene is named only where the DNA matches it firmly. Clone size is given for some rows only: seen once, a few or many times, or a class if the clone is expanded.

CDR3nt: TGCGCCAGCAGCCAATTTGTCCAGACGGACTCTGGAAACACCATATATTTT
CDR3aa: CASSQFVQTDSGNTIYF
v_gene: TRBV4-3
abundance: .
j_gene: TRBJ1-3
d_gene: .

CDR3nt: TGCGCCAGCAGCCCAGCCGCGGGACGGTATAATTCACCCCTCCACTTT
CDR3aa: CASSPAAGRYNSPLHF
v_gene: TRBV4-3
abundance: .
j_gene: TRBJ1-6
d_gene: .

CDR3nt: TGTGCCAGTACGAGAACACGAAGCTCCTACAATGAGCAGTTCTTC
CDR3aa: CASTRTRSSYNEQFF
v_gene: TRBV19
abundance: few
j_gene: TRBJ2-1
d_gene: .

CDR3nt: TGTGCCAGTAGTATAGATTACACACGTAACTATGGCTACACCTTC
CDR3aa: CASSIDYTRNYGYTF
v_gene: TRBV19
abundance: .
j_gene: TRBJ1-2
d_gene: .

CDR3nt: TGTGCCATAACCGGACAGCCGAACACTGAAGCTTTCTTT
CDR3aa: CAITGQPNTEAFF
v_gene: TRBV10-3
abundance: .
j_gene: TRBJ1-1
d_gene: .

CDR3nt: TGTGCCAGCAGTTACGGCCAGGCGGCGCAGTACTTC
CDR3aa: CASSYGQAAQYF
v_gene: TRBV6-2/TRBV6-3
abundance: .
j_gene: TRBJ2-7
d_gene: .

CDR3nt: TGTGCCAGCTCACGGTCGGCGGACACTGAAGCTTTCTTT
CDR3aa: CASSRSADTEAFF
v_gene: TRBV18
abundance: .
j_gene: TRBJ1-1
d_gene: .

CDR3nt: TGCAGCGTGACGGAACTGGATACGCAGTATTTT
CDR3aa: CSVTELDTQYF
v_gene: TRBV29-1
abundance: .
j_gene: TRBJ2-3
d_gene: .

CDR3nt: TGTGCCAGCAGAGGACAAAGCAATCAGCCCCAGCATTTT
CDR3aa: CASRGQSNQPQHF
v_gene: TRBV12-3/TRBV12-4
abundance: .
j_gene: TRBJ1-5
d_gene: .

CDR3nt: TGTGCCACCAGTGACTCCGGGGGCTATGGCTACACCTTC
CDR3aa: CATSDSGGYGYTF
v_gene: TRBV24-1
abundance: .
j_gene: TRBJ1-2
d_gene: .

CDR3nt: TGTGCCAGCAGCTTTCTTGGGGGGTACAGGGAACTGTTTTTT
CDR3aa: CASSFLGGYRELFF
v_gene: TRBV7-2
abundance: .
j_gene: TRBJ1-4
d_gene: .

CDR3nt: TGTGCCAGCAGGTACAGGGTTAATGAAAAACTGTTTTTT
CDR3aa: CASRYRVNEKLFF
v_gene: TRBV3-1/TRBV3-2
abundance: .
j_gene: TRBJ1-4
d_gene: .

CDR3nt: TGTGCCAGCAGGGCTTACAGGGGGCCTAGCAATCAGCCCCAGCATTTT
CDR3aa: CASRAYRGPSNQPQHF
v_gene: TRBV2
abundance: .
j_gene: TRBJ1-5
d_gene: TRBD1

CDR3nt: TGTGCCAGCTCGCCGAAGGAGAACACTGAAGCTTTCTTT
CDR3aa: CASSPKENTEAFF
v_gene: TRBV18
abundance: .
j_gene: TRBJ1-1
d_gene: .

CDR3nt: TGTGCCAGCAGTTCCCGGACTAGGGCCGATACGCAGTATTTT
CDR3aa: CASSSRTRADTQYF
v_gene: TRBV28
abundance: .
j_gene: TRBJ2-3
d_gene: TRBD2

CDR3nt: TGTGCCAGCAGTCTACAGGGTTTGGTCGGGAATGAGCAGTTCTTC
CDR3aa: CASSLQGLVGNEQFF
v_gene: TRBV2
abundance: .
j_gene: TRBJ2-1
d_gene: .

CDR3nt: TGTGCCAGCAGCCGGGTTGTTAATGAAAAACTGTTTTTT
CDR3aa: CASSRVVNEKLFF
v_gene: TRBV3-1/TRBV3-2
abundance: .
j_gene: TRBJ1-4
d_gene: .

CDR3nt: TGTGCCAGCTCACCATCGAGTCCTAGCAATCAGCCCCAGCATTTT
CDR3aa: CASSPSSPSNQPQHF
v_gene: TRBV18
abundance: once
j_gene: TRBJ1-5
d_gene: .

CDR3nt: TGTGCCAGCAGTGGCCGGGACAGGGGTCTCGCCGGGGAGCTGTTTTTT
CDR3aa: CASSGRDRGLAGELFF
v_gene: TRBV6-1
abundance: .
j_gene: TRBJ2-2
d_gene: TRBD1

CDR3nt: TGCGCCAGCAGCCAAGAACGGCGGCTCTCTGGAAACACCATATATTTT
CDR3aa: CASSQERRLSGNTIYF
v_gene: TRBV4-1
abundance: few
j_gene: TRBJ1-3
d_gene: .

CDR3nt: TGTGCCAGCAGGGGGGCGGGTAATGAAAAACTGTTTTTT
CDR3aa: CASRGAGNEKLFF
v_gene: TRBV28
abundance: .
j_gene: TRBJ1-4
d_gene: .

CDR3nt: TGTGCCAGCAGACAGGGCATGCGGACTGAAGCTTTCTTT
CDR3aa: CASRQGMRTEAFF
v_gene: TRBV6-5
abundance: .
j_gene: TRBJ1-1
d_gene: .

CDR3nt: TGTGCCAGCAGCCGGGGACTCTTCACAGATACGCAGTATTTT
CDR3aa: CASSRGLFTDTQYF
v_gene: TRBV7-2
abundance: .
j_gene: TRBJ2-3
d_gene: .

CDR3nt: TGTGCCAGCAGTACAGGGAGGAACTATGGCTACACCTTC
CDR3aa: CASSTGRNYGYTF
v_gene: TRBV9
abundance: .
j_gene: TRBJ1-2
d_gene: .

CDR3nt: TGTGCCATCAGTGAAGAGGGCAGCTACACCTTC
CDR3aa: CAISEEGSYTF
v_gene: TRBV10-3
abundance: once
j_gene: TRBJ1-2
d_gene: .

CDR3nt: TGTGCCAGCATCAGGGAGGGGGATAAAGCTTTCTTT
CDR3aa: CASIREGDKAFF
v_gene: TRBV2
abundance: .
j_gene: TRBJ1-1
d_gene: .

CDR3nt: TGTGCCAGCAGCTTGGAGGGGGGGTTAGCCAAAAACATTCAGTACTTC
CDR3aa: CASSLEGGLAKNIQYF
v_gene: TRBV5-4
abundance: .
j_gene: TRBJ2-4
d_gene: .

CDR3nt: TGTGCAAGTCGCTTACCTCGTCGCAGGGGGAGAGATACGCAGTATTTT
CDR3aa: CASRLPRRRGRDTQYF
v_gene: TRBV12-2
abundance: .
j_gene: TRBJ2-3
d_gene: .

CDR3nt: TGTGCCAGCAGTCTAGCTCTTGGGACTAAATTCAATGAGCAGTTCTTC
CDR3aa: CASSLALGTKFNEQFF
v_gene: TRBV6-2/TRBV6-3
abundance: .
j_gene: TRBJ2-1
d_gene: TRBD2

CDR3nt: TGTGCCAGCAGCTTAGGACAGGGGGCAGGAAAACTGTTTTTT
CDR3aa: CASSLGQGAGKLFF
v_gene: TRBV7-6
abundance: .
j_gene: TRBJ1-4
d_gene: TRBD1

CDR3nt: TGTGCCAGCAGTGAGTTGACAGGGGGTGGAGATGGCTACACCTTC
CDR3aa: CASSELTGGGDGYTF
v_gene: TRBV6-1
abundance: once
j_gene: TRBJ1-2
d_gene: TRBD1

CDR3nt: TGTGCCAGCAGCAGTACTAGCACCCTCGGCCACGAGCAGTACTTC
CDR3aa: CASSSTSTLGHEQYF
v_gene: TRBV6-2/TRBV6-3
abundance: .
j_gene: TRBJ2-7
d_gene: .

CDR3nt: TGTGCCAGCAGCTTCCCCGGTCCCTTGGGGGGCTACACCTTC
CDR3aa: CASSFPGPLGGYTF
v_gene: TRBV13
abundance: .
j_gene: TRBJ1-2
d_gene: .

CDR3nt: TGTGCCACCAGTGACCCGAGCGGGGGCCTCTACAATGAGCAGTTCTTC
CDR3aa: CATSDPSGGLYNEQFF
v_gene: TRBV24-1
abundance: .
j_gene: TRBJ2-1
d_gene: TRBD2

CDR3nt: TGTGCCAGCAGCCCGGGACCGGCCTTTGGGCCCCAGCATTTT
CDR3aa: CASSPGPAFGPQHF
v_gene: TRBV5-6
abundance: .
j_gene: TRBJ1-5
d_gene: .

CDR3nt: TGTGCCAGTAGCAACGACAGGGGCGACCTTGAAGCTTTCTTT
CDR3aa: CASSNDRGDLEAFF
v_gene: TRBV19
abundance: few
j_gene: TRBJ1-1
d_gene: TRBD1

CDR3nt: TGTGCCAGCAGTCGGACTAGCGGGGGGGCATCAGCCTACGAGCAGTACTTC
CDR3aa: CASSRTSGGASAYEQYF
v_gene: TRBV7-8
abundance: .
j_gene: TRBJ2-7
d_gene: TRBD2